The present T cell receptor (beta chain) was sequenced within a study of early T cells in non-severe SARS-CoV-2 infection. Overall study context: Unsorted whole-blood RNA was sequenced in bulk, leaving chains unpaired.

With respect to this clonotype: The antigen is not known.

Overall study results and limits: VDJdb-based matching was biased toward anti-spike CD8 responses and missed private and CD4 specificities.

Trimming stripped 8 bases from V and 0 bases from J, with 10 bases between. The germline V gene encodes CDR1 MDHEN and CDR2 SYDVKM. The CDR3 extends over 13 amino acids. In the library, individual cDNA molecules carried attached unique molecular identifiers. Each CDR3 protein is one row after TCRdb ran MiXCR on the 5' RACE reads. The table lists roughly 28,000 distinct CDR3 sequences, about 4.6% of them singletons. The sample was whole blood. The V call is TRBV28, the J call TRBJ1-1; D remains unclear. The clonotype originates from an adult who was a healthcare worker with PCR-confirmed SARS-CoV-2 infection or an uninfected control (not recorded which). The CDR3 sequence is CASVWGMNTEAFF. The CDR3 coding sequence is TGTGCCAGCGTGTGGGGAATGAACACTGAAGCTTTCTTT.